A selection of T cell receptor beta chains follows, all from one sample in a study of T cells in Graves' hyperthyroidism and ophthalmopathy. TCRdb used MiXCR to reprocess the multiplex PCR reads, holding one entry per CDR3 protein. This sample has 600,000 or so distinct CDR3 sequences, with approximately 15% found just once. Specimen: blood. All receptors come from a woman between 18 and 29 years old with Graves' ophthalmopathy. The CDR3 runs from the conserved cysteine through the conserved F or W. A D gene is named only where the DNA matches it firmly. Not every row has a clone size; where given, it reads once, few, many or a size class.

TRBJ2-2 | NA | TRBV12-3/TRBV12-4 | NA | CASIFYVPGHSGELFF | TGTGCCAGCATTTTTTACGTTCCGGGTCATTCCGGGGAGCTGTTTTTT
TRBJ2-1 | NA | TRBV28 | many | CASSPTGRVYNEQFF | TGTGCCAGCAGTCCGACAGGCAGAGTCTACAATGAGCAGTTCTTC
TRBJ2-1 | NA | TRBV12-3/TRBV12-4 | many | CASVGGGSHNEQFF | TGTGCCAGCGTGGGGGGCGGGAGCCACAATGAGCAGTTCTTC
TRBJ1-5 | TRBD1 | TRBV2 | many | CASSVRTGEASNQPQHF | TGTGCCAGCAGTGTAAGGACAGGGGAAGCTAGCAATCAGCCCCAGCATTTT
TRBJ2-5 | NA | TRBV19 | few | CASSIGQRTQETQYF | TGTGCCAGTAGTATAGGCCAGCGGACACAAGAGACCCAGTACTTC
TRBJ1-2 | TRBD1 | TRBV2 | NA | CASSAQGAWYGYTF | TGTGCCAGCAGTGCACAGGGGGCTTGGTATGGCTACACCTTC
TRBJ1-6 | NA | TRBV6-1 | NA | CASSVDNALHF | TGTGCCAGCAGCGTTGATAACGCCCTCCACTTT
TRBJ2-1 | NA | TRBV7-9 | many | CASSFGKIGQARGDEQFF | TGTGCCAGCAGCTTTGGGAAGATAGGACAGGCCCGGGGGGATGAGCAGTTCTTC
TRBJ1-3 | NA | TRBV27 | NA | CASRLTGGDGTIYF | TGTGCCAGCAGATTAACTGGGGGGGATGGCACCATATATTTT
TRBJ2-3 | NA | TRBV5-1 | many | CASSFGGQSSTDTQYF | TGCGCCAGCAGCTTCGGAGGACAGTCTAGCACAGATACGCAGTATTTT
TRBJ2-7 | TRBD1 | TRBV28 | NA | CASSLWTGGPYGQYF | TGTGCCAGCAGTTTATGGACAGGGGGCCCGTACGGGCAGTACTTC
TRBJ2-5 | NA | TRBV12-3/TRBV12-4 | many | CASSLDFQETQYF | TGTGCCAGCAGTCTCGACTTCCAAGAGACCCAGTACTTC
TRBJ2-5 | TRBD2 | TRBV7-6 | NA | CASSLTAGEYQEAQYF | TGTGCCAGCAGCTTAACAGCGGGGGAGTACCAAGAGGCCCAGTACTTC
TRBJ2-7 | TRBD1 | TRBV7-9 | few | CASSFNRGLSYEQYF | TGTGCCAGCAGCTTTAACAGGGGGCTTTCCTACGAGCAGTACTTC
TRBJ1-2 | NA | TRBV28 | many | CASTGPTRTSGYTF | TGTGCCAGTACAGGGCCTACTAGGACCTCTGGCTACACCTTC
TRBJ2-7 | TRBD2 | TRBV5-4 | few | CASSLTSSGGYEQYF | TGTGCCAGCAGCTTGACATCTAGCGGGGGTTACGAGCAGTACTTC
TRBJ2-7 | TRBD1 | TRBV11-2 | many | CASSPSLTGSLYEQYF | TGTGCCAGCAGCCCTTCGTTGACAGGGTCGCTCTACGAGCAGTACTTC
TRBJ1-5 | NA | TRBV28 | many | CASRIGSGPDSNQPQHF | TGTGCCAGCAGGATAGGATCAGGGCCCGATAGCAATCAGCCCCAGCATTTT
TRBJ1-1 | NA | TRBV7-7 | many | CASSLHPGATEAFF | TGTGCTAGCAGCTTGCACCCGGGGGCCACTGAAGCTTTCTTT
TRBJ1-5 | TRBD1 | TRBV12-3/TRBV12-4 | many | CASSPGGWSNQPQHF | TGTGCCAGCAGCCCAGGGGGCTGGAGCAATCAGCCCCAGCATTTT
TRBJ1-5 | TRBD1 | TRBV3-1 | many | CASSPSTGDGQPQHF | TGTGCCAGCAGCCCCTCGACAGGGGACGGTCAGCCCCAGCATTTT
TRBJ2-7 | TRBD2 | TRBV20-1 | NA | CSARKAGELSYEQYF | TGCAGTGCTAGAAAGGCGGGAGAGCTCTCCTACGAGCAGTACTTC
TRBJ2-7 | NA | TRBV27 | many | CASSFDSAYEQYF | TGTGCCAGCAGTTTTGACAGCGCCTACGAGCAGTACTTC
TRBJ1-6 | NA | TRBV24-1 | NA | CARGAQGGSPLHF | TGTGCCCGAGGGGCCCAGGGAGGCTCACCCCTCCACTTT
TRBJ2-1 | NA | TRBV6-2/TRBV6-3 | many | CASSYVGAGTRDNEQFF | TGTGCCAGCAGTTACGTGGGTGCGGGAACCAGAGACAATGAGCAGTTCTTC
TRBJ2-2 | NA | TRBV18 | NA | CASSPGSGAGELFF | TGTGCCAGCTCACCAGGATCCGGGGCCGGGGAGCTGTTTTTT
TRBJ1-5 | NA | TRBV6-1 | few | CASSGFGGNQPQHF | TGTGCCAGCAGTGGGTTCGGAGGCAATCAGCCCCAGCATTTT
TRBJ2-3 | NA | TRBV27 | few | CASSLRHTDTQYF | TGTGCCAGCAGTCTACGTCACACAGATACGCAGTATTTT
TRBJ2-3 | TRBD2 | TRBV10-3 | many | CAISESGTSDRLADTQYF | TGTGCCATCAGTGAGTCGGGGACTAGCGATCGTTTGGCAGATACGCAGTATTTT
TRBJ2-2 | TRBD1 | TRBV28 | NA | CASRRQGSGELFF | TGTGCCAGCAGACGACAGGGAAGCGGGGAGCTGTTTTTT
TRBJ1-1 | TRBD1 | TRBV28 | many | CASSSGQGYEAFF | TGTGCCAGCAGTTCGGGACAGGGGTATGAAGCTTTCTTT
TRBJ1-1 | NA | TRBV28 | many | CASSFIRGGGTEAFF | TGTGCCAGCAGTTTTATTAGAGGGGGGGGCACTGAAGCTTTCTTT
TRBJ2-7 | TRBD1 | TRBV5-1 | few | CASSLADRGLGEQYF | TGCGCCAGCAGCTTGGCGGACAGGGGGCTAGGCGAGCAGTACTTC
TRBJ2-5 | NA | TRBV30 | many | CAWSVDGQETQYF | TGTGCCTGGAGTGTAGATGGGCAAGAGACCCAGTACTTC
TRBJ1-4 | NA | TRBV7-2 | many | CASSALGGRGNEKLFF | TGTGCCAGCAGCGCCCTTGGGGGGCGCGGTAATGAAAAACTGTTTTTT
TRBJ2-7 | TRBD1 | TRBV6-1 | few | CASTRSGTGTYEQYF | TGTGCCAGCACCCGATCCGGGACAGGGACCTACGAGCAGTACTTC
TRBJ2-7 | NA | TRBV6-1 | many | CASSEGDTFTGYYEQYF | TGTGCCAGCAGTGAAGGCGACACATTCACGGGATACTACGAGCAGTACTTC
TRBJ1-6 | TRBD1 | TRBV30 | NA | CAWSPFPTGGSSPLHF | TGTGCCTGGAGCCCCTTTCCGACAGGGGGGAGTTCACCCCTCCACTTT
TRBJ2-7 | NA | TRBV5-6 | NA | CASSSLTGDPGREQYF | TGTGCCAGCAGCTCCTTGACGGGTGACCCTGGGCGCGAGCAGTACTTC
TRBJ1-1 | NA | TRBV7-9 | many | CASSYPGKTEAFF | TGTGCCAGCAGCTATCCCGGGAAGACTGAAGCTTTCTTT
TRBJ2-7 | TRBD1 | TRBV20-1 | many | CSADRGGGQYF | TGCAGTGCGGACAGGGGGGGGGGGCAGTACTTC
TRBJ2-5 | TRBD2 | TRBV19 | NA | CASSISSGRETQYF | TGTGCCAGTAGTATATCTAGCGGGAGAGAGACCCAGTACTTC
TRBJ2-1 | NA | TRBV7-3 | few | CASSWGDGPYNEQFF | TGTGCCAGCAGTTGGGGGGACGGACCATACAATGAGCAGTTCTTC
TRBJ1-5 | NA | TRBV14 | NA | CASSQTYGQPQHF | TGTGCCAGCAGCCAAACGTACGGGCAGCCCCAGCATTTT
TRBJ1-4 | NA | TRBV7-2 | few | CASSFQSNEKLFF | TGTGCCAGCAGCTTCCAGTCTAATGAAAAACTGTTTTTT
TRBJ1-1 | NA | TRBV7-9 | many | CASSRVGEGTEAFF | TGTGCCAGCAGCCGGGTGGGGGAGGGCACTGAAGCTTTCTTT
TRBJ2-5 | TRBD2 | TRBV5-1 | many | CASSLTVAGPQETQYF | TGCGCCAGCAGCTTGACGGTAGCGGGCCCCCAAGAGACCCAGTACTTC
TRBJ2-7 | TRBD2 | TRBV18 | few | CASSPRELAGGYEQYF | TGTGCCAGCTCACCAAGGGAACTAGCGGGTGGCTACGAGCAGTACTTC
TRBJ1-2 | NA | TRBV19 | few | CASSTSQGESAYGYTF | TGTGCCAGTAGTACCTCCCAGGGCGAGAGCGCCTATGGCTACACCTTC
TRBJ1-1 | NA | TRBV3-1 | NA | CASSQGKRTWATEAFF | TGTGCCAGCAGCCAAGGCAAGAGGACATGGGCGACTGAAGCTTTCTTT
TRBJ2-7 | TRBD1 | TRBV20-1 | many | CSAMTGDGTYEQYF | TGCAGTGCTATGACAGGGGACGGCACCTACGAGCAGTACTTC
TRBJ2-5 | TRBD2 | TRBV4-1 | few | CASSQVWREGMETQYF | TGCGCCAGCAGCCAAGTTTGGCGGGAGGGCATGGAGACCCAGTACTTC
TRBJ2-7 | TRBD2 | TRBV10-3 | NA | CAISGPLSGSNEQYF | TGTGCCATCAGTGGGCCTTTGAGCGGGAGCAACGAGCAGTACTTC
TRBJ2-1 | TRBD2 | TRBV7-3 | NA | CASSPGGGVAGEGSYNEQFF | TGTGCCAGCAGCCCCGGGGGGGGGGTAGCGGGGGAGGGCTCCTACAATGAGCAGTTCTTC
TRBJ1-5 | TRBD1 | TRBV3-1 | NA | CASSQDQGANQPQHF | TGTGCCAGCAGCCAAGACCAGGGGGCCAATCAGCCCCAGCATTTT
TRBJ1-6 | NA | TRBV12-5 | few | CASGLFTGHNSPLHF | TGTGCTAGTGGTTTGTTCACGGGCCACAATTCACCCCTCCACTTT
TRBJ2-1 | TRBD2 | TRBV7-3 | many | CASSLMPSFGRASYNEQFF | TGTGCCAGCAGCTTAATGCCCTCGTTCGGGAGGGCCTCCTACAATGAGCAGTTCTTC
TRBJ2-2 | TRBD1 | TRBV6-6 | many | CASSSSPGTGRNTGELFF | TGTGCCAGCAGTTCCTCCCCCGGGACAGGAAGGAACACCGGGGAGCTGTTTTTT
TRBJ2-7 | TRBD1 | TRBV11-1 | NA | CASSVGDGTVGYEQYF | TGTGCCAGCAGCGTAGGGGACGGGACAGTGGGTTACGAGCAGTACTTC
TRBJ2-1 | NA | TRBV27 | many | CASSLFSPTGNEQFF | TGTGCCAGCAGTTTATTCAGCCCCACAGGGAATGAGCAGTTCTTC